This T cell receptor beta chain is from a study of blood T cell repertoires in COVID-19. Study information: The study drew acute and convalescent COVID-19 samples from the United States, Italy and Spain. T cells, B-cell-depleted T cells, or PBMCs provided the cDNA or gDNA that served as material.

In the study's own analysis: Estimation of nucleated cell counts was performed using reference gene primer amplification. Here immunoSEQ multiplex PCR was the method, and the copy in TCRdb shows in-frame clones only, minus some. D and trimming come from the DNA, and the V and J calls and clone size come from that table. Of tens of thousands of clones in the sample, 81% were seen once. Followed over time, Seattle patients had been enrolled while infection was active. Sequencing used peripheral blood. The TCR sequence derives from a man older than 75 with COVID-19, enrolled during active disease.

In DNA form, the CDR3 reads TGTGCCAGCAGCTTAGTTTCTGGGCGGGACACTGAAGCTTTCTTT. Translation gives CASSLVSGRDTEAFF. The chain is built from TRBV7-2 and TRBJ1-1; D remains unclear. Trimming took 1 base from V and 3 from J, leaving 12 bases between them. The germline V gene has CDR1 SGHTA and CDR2 FQGNSA. The CDR3 has 15 residues.